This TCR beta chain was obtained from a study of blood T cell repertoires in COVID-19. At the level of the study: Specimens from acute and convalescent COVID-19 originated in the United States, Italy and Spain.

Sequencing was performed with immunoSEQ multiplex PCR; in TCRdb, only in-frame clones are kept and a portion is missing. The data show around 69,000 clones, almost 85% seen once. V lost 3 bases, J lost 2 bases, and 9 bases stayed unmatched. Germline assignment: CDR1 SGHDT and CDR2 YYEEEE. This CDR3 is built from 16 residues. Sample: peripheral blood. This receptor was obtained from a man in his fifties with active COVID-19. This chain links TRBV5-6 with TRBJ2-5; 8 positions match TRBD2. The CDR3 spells CASSSRAGGLQETQYF. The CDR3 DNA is TGTGCCAGCAGCTCTAGGGCGGGGGGCTTACAAGAGACCCAGTACTTC. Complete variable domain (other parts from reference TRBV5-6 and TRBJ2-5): DAGVTQSPTHLIKTRGQQVTLRCSPKSGHDTVSWYQQALGQGPQFIFQYYEEEERQRGNFPDRFSGHQFPNYSSELNVNALLLGDSALYLCASSSRAGGLQETQYFGPGTRLLVL.